These 10 T cell receptor beta chains originate from one sample sequenced in a study of shared clonotypes between healthy human individuals (dated by TCRdb to about 2020). The receptor library was made with the immunoSEQ multiplex PCR assay. The table was pulled from immuneACCESS by TCRdb, which kept in-frame rearrangements only. Such tables lose some clones; where checked, under half of the loss comes from unresolved V genes, and the rest has no known cause. This sample holds about 2.4 million clones; roughly 93% were observed only once. The ten biggest clones cover 0.35% to 0.45% of the sample. Material for sequencing was naive CD4+ T cells from PBMCs. The cell subset or site label, read with the paper, signifies: CD45RA+ positively selected. The source of these receptors is a man aged 18 to 29 in good health. Some clones in this sample may be carry-over from other donors' samples.

The V call is TRBV15, the J call TRBJ2-5; 7 bases are a match to TRBD2. The CDR3 is 17 residues long. The V segment lost 8 bases and the J segment 4 bases; nucleotides outside the gene matches: 19. From germline, CDR1 is LNHNV and CDR2 YYDKDF (reference sequence). CDR3 in DNA: TGTGCCACCGGCCGGGGTAGTGGGAGGGCCGAGGGAGAGACCCAGTACTTC. Encoded protein: CATGRGSGRAEGETQYF.

The chain couples TRBV5-1 to TRBJ1-1; tentatively, D is TRBD1 (5 bases). The V end was cut by 8 bases, the J end by 1 base, with 21 bases between. CDR1 SGHRS and CDR2 YFSETQ come from the germline V gene. The CDR3 consists of 16 residues. CDR3 bases: TGCGCCAGTCCTTCGAGGACACAACCCGGGAACACTGAAGCTTTCTTT. Translating it yields CASPSRTQPGNTEAFF.

The CDR3 is CASSTTDRGGTDTQYF. The CDR3 DNA reads as TGTGCCAGCAGTACTACCGACAGGGGCGGAACAGATACGCAGTATTTT. The chain links TRBV7-8 to TRBJ2-3; TRBD1 aligns across 8 bases. From germline, CDR1 is SGHVS and CDR2 FQNEAQ. Trimming at V came to 6 bases and at J to 3 bases, leaving 11 bases not matched to a gene. This CDR3 region has 16 residues.

The genes are TRBV7-6 and TRBJ2-7; TRBD1 matches 9 bases. This CDR3 comprises 16 residues. V dropped 4 bases and J dropped 3; count of bases not matched to a gene: 10. Germline CDR1 SGHVS, CDR2 FNYEAQ. CDR3 coding DNA: TGTGCCAGCAGCTCCGTTACAGGGGGCTTGGGCTACGAGCAGTACTTC. Amino acids: CASSSVTGGLGYEQYF.

The V and J genes are TRBV11-1 and TRBJ2-5; D is possibly TRBD2 (5 bases). V lost 5 bases and J 3 bases, leaving 10 bases between the germline ends. This CDR3 has 13 residues. From germline, CDR1 is SGHAT and CDR2 FQDESV (reference sequence). The CDR3 nucleotides read TGTGCCAGCAGCCCGCCCGGGAAAGAGACCCAGTACTTC. Its protein product is CASSPPGKETQYF.

Regarding this clone: Other DNA sequences in this sample translate to the same CDR3. CDR3 protein: CASSLSGAGETQYF. In DNA form, the CDR3 reads TGTGCCAGCAGCTTAAGCGGGGCTGGCGAGACCCAGTACTTC. The rearrangement joins TRBV7-3 to TRBJ2-5, with D possibly TRBD2 on 6 matching bases. With 1 base removed from V and 5 bases from J, the gap between germline ends came to 11 bases. CDR1 SGHTA and CDR2 FQGTGA come from the germline V gene. The CDR3 covers 14 residues.

This clone was seen just once. Different DNA sequences within this sample yield the same CDR3. The chain links TRBV28 to TRBJ1-2; D possibly corresponds to TRBD1 (5 bases). Trimming stripped 8 bases from V and 1 base from J, with 11 bases between. This CDR3 spans 13 amino acids. Germline CDR1 MDHEN, CDR2 SYDVKM. CDR3 protein: CASRTGVNYGYTF. The DNA of the CDR3 is TGTGCCAGCCGGACGGGGGTTAACTATGGCTACACCTTC.

This chain links TRBV7-2 with TRBJ1-2; D is uncertain. The CDR3 has 14 amino acids. Germline CDR1 is SGHTA and CDR2 is FQGNSA. V shed 1 base and J shed 8 bases, with 14 bases lying between them. DNA for the CDR3: TGTGCCAGCAGCTTAGGGGCCGGCCGGTCGGGCTACACCTTC. As protein: CASSLGAGRSGYTF.

The CDR3: CASSQGGHYGYTF. Written as DNA, the CDR3 is TGTGCCAGCAGTCAAGGGGGACACTATGGCTACACCTTC. The genes are TRBV2 and TRBJ1-2, with a weak D call TRBD1 (6 bases). V lost 5 bases and J lost 3, with 10 bases in between. The germline V gene has CDR1 SNHLY and CDR2 FYNNEI. This CDR3 region has 13 residues. The variable domain in full, with the rest retrieved from reference TRBV2 and TRBJ1-2, is EPEVTQTPSHQVTQMGQEVILRCVPISNHLYFYWYRQILGQKVEFLVSFYNNEISEKSEIFDDQFSVERPDGSNFTLKIRSTKLEDSAMYFCASSQGGHYGYTFGSGTRLTVV.

V is TRBV27 and J is TRBJ1-1; weak D call: TRBD1 (6 bases). The CDR3 extends over 13 amino acids. Germline V gives CDR1 MNHEY, CDR2 SMNVEV (reference sequence). V gave up 8 bases and J gave up 4 bases, with 14 bases separating them. The CDR3 nucleotides read TGTGCCAGCGGATTACAGGGTGGCACTGAAGCTTTCTTT. This translates into CASGLQGGTEAFF.